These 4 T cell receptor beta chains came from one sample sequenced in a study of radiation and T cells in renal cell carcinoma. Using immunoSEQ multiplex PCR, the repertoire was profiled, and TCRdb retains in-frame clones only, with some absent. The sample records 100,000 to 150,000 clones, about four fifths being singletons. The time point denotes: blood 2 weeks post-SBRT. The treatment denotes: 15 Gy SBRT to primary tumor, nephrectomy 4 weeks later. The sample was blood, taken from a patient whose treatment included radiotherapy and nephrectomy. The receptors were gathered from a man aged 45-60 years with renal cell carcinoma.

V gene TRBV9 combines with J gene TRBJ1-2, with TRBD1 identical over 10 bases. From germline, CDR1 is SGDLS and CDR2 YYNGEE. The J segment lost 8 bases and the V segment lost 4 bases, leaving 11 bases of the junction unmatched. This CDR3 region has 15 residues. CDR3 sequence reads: CASSPRDRGLRGYTF. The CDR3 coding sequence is TGTGCCAGCAGCCCTCGCGACAGGGGGCTGCGAGGCTACACCTTC.

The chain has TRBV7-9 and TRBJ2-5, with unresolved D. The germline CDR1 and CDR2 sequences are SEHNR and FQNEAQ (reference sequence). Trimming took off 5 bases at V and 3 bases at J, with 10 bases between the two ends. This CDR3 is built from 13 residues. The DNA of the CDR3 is TGTGCCAGCAGCATGTATAGGGAAGAGACCCAGTACTTC. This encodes CASSMYREETQYF.

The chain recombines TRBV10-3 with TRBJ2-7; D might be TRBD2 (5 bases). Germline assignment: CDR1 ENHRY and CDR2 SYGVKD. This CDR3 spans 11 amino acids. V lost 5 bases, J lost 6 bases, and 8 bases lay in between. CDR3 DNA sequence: TGTGCCATCAGTAGCGGCGGCGAGCAGTACTTC. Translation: CAISSGGEQYF.

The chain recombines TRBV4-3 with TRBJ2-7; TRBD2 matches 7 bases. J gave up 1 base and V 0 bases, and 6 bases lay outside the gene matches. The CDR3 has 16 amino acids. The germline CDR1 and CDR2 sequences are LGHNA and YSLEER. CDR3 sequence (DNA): TGCGCCAGCAGCCAAGACCCCCAGGGAGGGTCCTACGAGCAGTACTTC. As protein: CASSQDPQGGSYEQYF.